The clone carrying this T cell receptor beta chain was counted between two and nine times. Its antigen is as yet unknown. These data originate in a study of PD-1 blockade in classical Hodgkin lymphoma. Per germline, CDR1 MDHEN and CDR2 SYDVKM. V shed 5 bases and J 0 bases; nucleotides not matched to a gene: 8. The CDR3 consists of 18 residues. Time point given: cycle 4 day 1 (C4D1), after less than seven weeks of nivolumab. Every one of the patients relapsed after autologous stem cell transplantation (brentuximab vedotin exposure was variable). TCRdb's copy holds only in-frame clones and misses some; the assay was immunoSEQ multiplex PCR. The data contain tens of thousands of clones, 60% to 75% of them singletons. Findings and limits, study-wide: Patients with a complete response exhibited baseline diversity comparable to newly diagnosed patients. Diminished baseline TCR diversity has been reported in newly diagnosed patients relative to healthy donors.

The chain couples TRBV28 to TRBJ2-3, with 13 bases lining up with TRBD2. The sequencing used peripheral blood mononuclear cells (PBMCs), collected before the fourth cycle of nivolumab. This receptor was obtained from a human donor with classical Hodgkin lymphoma. CDR3 residues: CASSHGTSGTSSTDTQYF. The CDR3 nucleotides are TGTGCCAGCAGTCACGGGACTAGCGGGACATCTAGCACAGATACGCAGTATTTT. Drawing the rest from reference TRBV28 and TRBJ2-3, the complete variable domain is DVKVTQSSRYLVKRTGEKVFLECVQDMDHENMFWYRQDPGLGLRLIYFSYDVKMKEKGDIPEGYSVSREKKERFSLILESASTNQTSMYLCASSHGTSGTSSTDTQYFGPGTRLTVL.